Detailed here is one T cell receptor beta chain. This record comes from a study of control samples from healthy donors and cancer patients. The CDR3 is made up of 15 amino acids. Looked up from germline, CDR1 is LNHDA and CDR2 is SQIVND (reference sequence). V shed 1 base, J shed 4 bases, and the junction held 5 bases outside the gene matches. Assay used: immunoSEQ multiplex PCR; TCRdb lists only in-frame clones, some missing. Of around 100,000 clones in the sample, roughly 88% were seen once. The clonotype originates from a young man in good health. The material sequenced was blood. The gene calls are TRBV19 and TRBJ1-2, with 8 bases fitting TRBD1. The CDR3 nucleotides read TGTGCCAGTAGTATAGGCCCCGGACAGGGCTATGGCTACACCTTC. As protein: CASSIGPGQGYGYTF.